This TCR beta chain came from a study of response to subunit inactivated influenza vaccine. A remark on this clonotype: The target antigen is unknown.

Each CDR3 protein is one row after TCRdb ran MiXCR on the RT-PCR reads. Counted here are 600,000 to 850,000 distinct CDR3 sequences, about 14% occurring once; the ten biggest clones make up 7.5% to 9%. The study, taken as a whole, reports: Each seasonal influenza vaccination recruits few new T cells, the authors suggested.

The germline V gene encodes CDR1 MNHEY and CDR2 SMNVEV (reference sequence). This CDR3 contains 12 residues. V lost 8 bases, J lost 6 bases, and 11 bases lay in between. The sequences come from PBMCs from blood, collected around two weeks before vaccination. This TCR came from a man aged 50-59 years who received an inactivated influenza vaccine. This chain uses TRBV27 with TRBJ1-5; possibly TRBD1 for D (5 bases). DNA for the CDR3: TGTGCCAGCCATGGGGGATTTCAGCCCCAGCATTTT. It is translated as CASHGGFQPQHF.